The rows below give T cell receptor beta chains drawn from one sample of a study of T cell responses to AZD1222 COVID-19 vaccine. Repertoires were generated with immunoSEQ multiplex PCR, while TCRdb's copy carries only in-frame clones and drops some. The sample includes about 77,000 clones, more than 90% of them seen just once. Sequencing was performed on peripheral blood, taken 28 days after the second AZD1222 dose. The source is an adult who received the AZD1222 COVID-19 vaccine. CDR3s include the opening cysteine and the closing phenylalanine or tryptophan. D genes are given only for firm matches. Expanded clones are given a class, and other clones once, few, many or no size at all.

TRBJ2-5,-,TRBV7-9,-,TGTGCCAGCAGCTTAGTCGGGGCGCTAGGGGGCCAAGAGACCCAGTACTTC,CASSLVGALGGQETQYF
TRBJ1-3,TRBD1,TRBV5-1,-,TGCGCCAGCAGCTTGAGAGGACAGGACTCTGGAAACACCATATATTTT,CASSLRGQDSGNTIYF
TRBJ1-4,-,TRBV6-5,few,TGTGCCAGCACCGAAGGCAGGGGTTTACGTGAAAAACTGTTTTTT,CASTEGRGLREKLFF
TRBJ2-3,TRBD2,TRBV7-8,-,TGTGCCAGCAGCTTACCTAGTGTAGCGGGTGATACGCAGTATTTT,CASSLPSVAGDTQYF
TRBJ1-3,-,TRBV15,-,TGTGCCACCAGCAGAGGAATAACATCACGCTCTGGAAACACCATATATTTT,CATSRGITSRSGNTIYF
TRBJ2-1,TRBD2,TRBV7-2,-,TGTGCCAGCAGCTTAGACACTAGCGGGAGGAATGAGCAGTTCTTC,CASSLDTSGRNEQFF
TRBJ2-2,-,TRBV11-3,few,TGTGCCAGCAGCTTTACTAGCTCCGGGGAGCTGTTTTTT,CASSFTSSGELFF
TRBJ2-3,-,TRBV3-1/TRBV3-2,-,TGTGCCAGCAGCCAAGATGTCGGACTACCGGACACAGATACGCAGTATTTT,CASSQDVGLPDTDTQYF
TRBJ2-7,-,TRBV28,-,TGTGCCAGCAGTCCCCGCTCGGACATGAGCTACGAGCAGTACTTC,CASSPRSDMSYEQYF
TRBJ1-6,TRBD1,TRBV10-3,-,TGTGCCATCAGTCCCGGGACAGGGGTTAATTCACCCCTCCACTTT,CAISPGTGVNSPLHF
TRBJ1-6,-,TRBV16,-,TGTGCCAGCAGCCAAAGGGCCGGGGTTAATTCACCCCTCCACTTT,CASSQRAGVNSPLHF
TRBJ1-5,-,TRBV21-1,-,TGTGCCAGCAGCAATCAACGGCCTGACAGCAATCAGCCCCAGCATTTT,CASSNQRPDSNQPQHF
TRBJ2-5,-,TRBV27,-,TGTGCCAGCAGCCGCCTGACAGGTTGGCAAGAGACCCAGTACTTC,CASSRLTGWQETQYF
TRBJ2-3,-,TRBV5-4,-,TGTGCCAGCAGCTTGGAGGGGTTCTCAGATACGCAGTATTTT,CASSLEGFSDTQYF
TRBJ2-1,TRBD2,TRBV6-5,-,TGTGCCAGCACCCGGACTAGCGGGCCGTACAATGAGCAGTTCTTC,CASTRTSGPYNEQFF
TRBJ2-2,TRBD1,TRBV5-6,-,TGTGCCAGCAGCTTGGCCGAGAACAGGGGATATGGCGGGGAGCTGTTTTTT,CASSLAENRGYGGELFF
TRBJ2-1,-,TRBV5-5,-,TGTGCCAGCAGCTTGTGGCTCGGCCAAGCGAACAATGAGCAGTTCTTC,CASSLWLGQANNEQFF
TRBJ1-1,-,TRBV7-2,-,TGTGCCAGCAGCACTAAAGCGGGGGTTACTGAAGCTTTCTTT,CASSTKAGVTEAFF
TRBJ2-1,TRBD2,TRBV6-5,-,TGTGCCATCGAGAGCGGGAGCTCCTACAATGAGCAGTTCTTC,CAIESGSSYNEQFF
TRBJ2-7,-,TRBV28,-,TGTGCCAGCAGTTTAACCAGGGGCGACCTTGACGAGCAGTACTTC,CASSLTRGDLDEQYF
TRBJ2-1,TRBD1,TRBV5-4,-,TGTGCCAGCACCACTCCAGGGGGCGGGAAGGTGCAGTTCTTC,CASTTPGGGKVQFF
TRBJ1-5,-,TRBV28,-,TGTGCCAGCTCACAGGGTATGCGCAATCAGCCCCAGCATTTT,CASSQGMRNQPQHF
TRBJ1-1,TRBD1,TRBV27,-,TGTGCCAGCCAGGGTATCAGCTCGGGCAGGGGGACGAACACTGAAGCTTTCTTT,CASQGISSGRGTNTEAFF
TRBJ2-2,TRBD1,TRBV29-1,-,TGCAGCGTGGGCCGGGGACAGGGGGTCGGCGGGGAGCTGTTTTTT,CSVGRGQGVGGELFF
TRBJ2-1,TRBD2,TRBV7-2,-,TGTGCCAGCAGCATTGGACTAGCGGGAGGACCCGCAAATGAGCAGTTCTTC,CASSIGLAGGPANEQFF
TRBJ1-4,-,TRBV27,-,TGTGCCAGCAGTTTATCGGCAGGGCGGGGTGAAAAACTGTTTTTT,CASSLSAGRGEKLFF
TRBJ2-1,TRBD1,TRBV6-2/TRBV6-3,once,TGTGCCAGCAGTCCCGTATGGACAGGGGTCGGATATAGGAGCTCCTACAATGAGCAGTTCTTC,CASSPVWTGVGYRSSYNEQFF
TRBJ1-3,TRBD1,TRBV4-1,-,TGCGCCAGCAGCCGACAACAGGGGGTTGGAAACACCATATATTTT,CASSRQQGVGNTIYF
TRBJ2-1,-,TRBV18,-,TGTGCCAGCTCACCACAGCATTCTAGAACCCCGTACAATGAGCAGTTCTTC,CASSPQHSRTPYNEQFF
TRBJ2-3,-,TRBV2,-,TGTGCCAGCACAGACTTTAGCACAGATACGCAGTATTTT,CASTDFSTDTQYF
TRBJ1-2,TRBD1,TRBV19,-,TGTGCCAGTAGTAATGGACAGGACTTCTATGGCTACACCTTC,CASSNGQDFYGYTF
TRBJ2-4,-,TRBV6-5,-,TGTGCCAGCAGTTACTCGGGAAACATTCAGTACTTC,CASSYSGNIQYF
TRBJ1-2,-,TRBV5-5,-,TGTGCCAGCAGCTTGGGTGTGAACTATGGCTACACCTTC,CASSLGVNYGYTF
TRBJ2-7,-,TRBV30,-,TGTGCCTGGAGTGTAGCTCTCGGAAGGGTCGAGCAGTACTTC,CAWSVALGRVEQYF
TRBJ1-3,-,TRBV27,-,TGTGCCAGCAGTCCTTCTCTTTTGGGAAACACCATATATTTT,CASSPSLLGNTIYF
TRBJ2-1,-,TRBV18,-,TGTGCCAGCTCACCCAGGGGGGGCGAAAATGAGCAGTTCTTC,CASSPRGGENEQFF
TRBJ2-7,-,TRBV11-2,-,TGTGCCAGCAGCTTAGATCGGGAACAGTACTTC,CASSLDREQYF
TRBJ1-3,-,TRBV7-9,-,TGTGCCAGCAGCTTAGGTGACACTGGAAACACCATATATTTT,CASSLGDTGNTIYF
TRBJ2-2,TRBD1,TRBV6-5,once,TGTGCCAGCACTCGGACAGGGAATCCTTCCGGGGAGCTGTTTTTT,CASTRTGNPSGELFF
TRBJ1-6,-,TRBV30,-,TGTGCCTGGAGTGCCACTGTGGACGGCCATTCACCCCTCCACTTT,CAWSATVDGHSPLHF
TRBJ2-1,TRBD2,TRBV29-1,-,TGCAGCGTTGAAGGACTAGCCGATGAGCAGTTCTTC,CSVEGLADEQFF
TRBJ2-1,-,TRBV3-1/TRBV3-2,once,TGTGCCAGCAGACGGACTGCCTTCACCCTTAGCTCCTACAATGAGCAGTTCTTC,CASRRTAFTLSSYNEQFF
TRBJ2-2,-,TRBV4-1,once,TGCGCCAGCCTGGGGGACGCGAACACCGGGGAGCTGTTTTTT,CASLGDANTGELFF
TRBJ2-5,-,TRBV9,-,TGTGCCAGCAGCGTCAGTGACCAAGAGACCCAGTACTTC,CASSVSDQETQYF
TRBJ1-2,TRBD1,TRBV2,-,TGTGCCAGCGGACAGGACCGAAACTATGGCTACACCTTC,CASGQDRNYGYTF
TRBJ2-7,TRBD2,TRBV24-1,-,TGTGCCACCAGTGATTCCCGAGCGGGAGGGCGTCTCGAGCAGTACTTC,CATSDSRAGGRLEQYF
TRBJ1-2,-,TRBV11-2,-,TGTGCCAGCAGCGGTGGCGGGGGAACAGGGCTATCTAACTATGGCTACACCTTC,CASSGGGGTGLSNYGYTF
TRBJ1-1,-,TRBV28,-,TGTGCCAGCAGTTTACTACAGGCGAACACTGAAGCTTTCTTT,CASSLLQANTEAFF
TRBJ1-1,-,TRBV5-6,-,TGTGCCAGCAGCCAGACGGGGGGAACTGAAGCTTTCTTT,CASSQTGGTEAFF
TRBJ2-2,TRBD1,TRBV6-5,medium-sized,TGTGCCAGCAGCCTCGGGACAGGGTCTACCGGGGAGCTGTTTTTT,CASSLGTGSTGELFF
TRBJ1-5,-,TRBV7-8,once,TGTGCCAGCAGCTTGGGCTCGTTGCAGGGAAACCAGCCCCAGCATTTT,CASSLGSLQGNQPQHF